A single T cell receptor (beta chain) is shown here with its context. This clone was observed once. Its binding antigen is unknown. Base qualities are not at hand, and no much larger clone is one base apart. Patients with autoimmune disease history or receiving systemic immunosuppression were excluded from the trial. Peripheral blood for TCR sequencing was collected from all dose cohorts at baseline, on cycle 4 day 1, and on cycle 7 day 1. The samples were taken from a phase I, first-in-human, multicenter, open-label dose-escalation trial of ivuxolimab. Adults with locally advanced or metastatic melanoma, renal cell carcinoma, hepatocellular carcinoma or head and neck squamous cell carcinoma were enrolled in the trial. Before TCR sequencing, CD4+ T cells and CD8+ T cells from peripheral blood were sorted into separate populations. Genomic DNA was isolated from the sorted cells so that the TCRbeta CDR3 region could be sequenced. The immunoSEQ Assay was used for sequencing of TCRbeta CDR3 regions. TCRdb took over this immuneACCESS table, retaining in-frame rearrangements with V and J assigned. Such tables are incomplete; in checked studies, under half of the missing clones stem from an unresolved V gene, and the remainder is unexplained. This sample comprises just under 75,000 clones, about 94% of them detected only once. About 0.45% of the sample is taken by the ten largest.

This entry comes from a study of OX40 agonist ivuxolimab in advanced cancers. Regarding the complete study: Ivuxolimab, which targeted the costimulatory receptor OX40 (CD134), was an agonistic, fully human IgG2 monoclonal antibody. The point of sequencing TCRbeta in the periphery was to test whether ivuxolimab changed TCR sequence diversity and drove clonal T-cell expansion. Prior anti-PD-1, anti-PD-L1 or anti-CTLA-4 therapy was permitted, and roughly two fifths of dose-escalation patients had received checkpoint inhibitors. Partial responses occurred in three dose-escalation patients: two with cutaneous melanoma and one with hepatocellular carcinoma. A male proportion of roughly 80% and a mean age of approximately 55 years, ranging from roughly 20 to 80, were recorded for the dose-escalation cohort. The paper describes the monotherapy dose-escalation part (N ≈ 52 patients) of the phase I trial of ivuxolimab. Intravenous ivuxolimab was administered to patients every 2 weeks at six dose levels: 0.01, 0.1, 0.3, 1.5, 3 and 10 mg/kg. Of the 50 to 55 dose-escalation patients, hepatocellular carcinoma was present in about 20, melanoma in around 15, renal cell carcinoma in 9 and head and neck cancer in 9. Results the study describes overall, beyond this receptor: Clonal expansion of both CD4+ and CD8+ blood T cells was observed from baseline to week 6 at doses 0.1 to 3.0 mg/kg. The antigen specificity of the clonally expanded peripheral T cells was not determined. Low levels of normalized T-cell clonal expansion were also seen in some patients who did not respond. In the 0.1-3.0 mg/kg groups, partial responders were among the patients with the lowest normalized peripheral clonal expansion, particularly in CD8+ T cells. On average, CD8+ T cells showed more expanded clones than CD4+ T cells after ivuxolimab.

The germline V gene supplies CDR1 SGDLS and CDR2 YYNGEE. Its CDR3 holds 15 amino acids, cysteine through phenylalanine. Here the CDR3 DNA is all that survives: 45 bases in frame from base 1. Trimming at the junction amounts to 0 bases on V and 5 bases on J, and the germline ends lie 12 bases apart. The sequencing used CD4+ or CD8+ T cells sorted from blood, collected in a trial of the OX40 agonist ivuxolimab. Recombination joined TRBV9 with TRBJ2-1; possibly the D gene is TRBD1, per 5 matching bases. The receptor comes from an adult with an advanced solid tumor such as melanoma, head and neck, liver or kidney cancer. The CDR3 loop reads CASSVGQGQDNEQFF. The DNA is TGTGCCAGCAGCGTAGGTCAGGGTCAGGACAATGAGCAGTTCTTC.